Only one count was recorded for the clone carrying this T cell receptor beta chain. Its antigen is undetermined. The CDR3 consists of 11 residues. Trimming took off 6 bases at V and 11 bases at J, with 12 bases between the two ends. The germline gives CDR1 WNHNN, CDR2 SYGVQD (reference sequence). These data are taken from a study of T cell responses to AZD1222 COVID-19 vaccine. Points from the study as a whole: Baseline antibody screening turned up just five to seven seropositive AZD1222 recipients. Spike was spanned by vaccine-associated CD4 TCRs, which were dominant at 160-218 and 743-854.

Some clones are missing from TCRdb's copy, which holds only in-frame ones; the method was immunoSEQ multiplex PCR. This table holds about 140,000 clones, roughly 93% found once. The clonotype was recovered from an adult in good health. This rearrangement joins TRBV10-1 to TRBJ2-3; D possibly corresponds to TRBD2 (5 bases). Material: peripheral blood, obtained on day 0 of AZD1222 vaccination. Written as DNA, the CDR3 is TGCGCCAGCAGCTCCGGGATGGTGCAGTATTTT. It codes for CASSSGMVQYF.